This TCR beta chain is drawn from a study of lung T cells in sarcoidosis with Löfgren's syndrome. TCRdb analysed the reads with MiXCR anew, one entry per CDR3 protein. The table has under 20,000 distinct CDR3 sequences, around 20% seen once. This CDR3 region has 13 residues. The ends were cut back, 6 bases at V and 6 bases at J, with 12 bases in the middle. Germline V CDR1 and CDR2: LGHDT, YNNKEL (reference sequence). This clonotype was seen only a few times. Its antigen is as yet unknown. Whole-study findings and limits: TRAV12-1 and TRBV2 were reportedly most expanded in Löfgren's patients.

This chain joins TRBV3-1 and TRBJ2-1, with D unresolved. Material: CD4+ T cells from bronchoalveolar lavage. The origin of this receptor is a human donor with sarcoidosis (Löfgren's syndrome or another form), or a control subject (not recorded which). The CDR3 spells CASSSDKGNEQFF. For the CDR3, the DNA is TGTGCCAGCAGTTCCGACAAAGGCAATGAGCAGTTCTTC.